The entry that follows covers one T cell receptor beta chain sequence. The PCR made use of 60 Vbeta and 13 Jbeta primers. The method was immunoSEQ multiplex PCR; TCRdb's version includes in-frame clones alone and lacks a portion of them. The sample holds 220,000 or so clones; approximately 68% are singletons and the top ten take approximately 1.7%. This record comes from a study of cytomegalovirus exposure and HLA in healthy donors. The junction had 6 bases not matched to a gene; V was cut back by 4 bases and J by 3 bases. This CDR3 region has 16 residues. CDR1 and CDR2 from the germline V gene are MGHDK and SYGVNS.

The TCR originated in a woman under 40 in good health and CMV-seronegative. The sample taken for sequencing was PBMCs. V is TRBV25-1 and J is TRBJ2-1; 10 bases are shared with TRBD1. The CDR3 DNA reads as TGTGCCAGCAGTGGACAGGGGGCTAAGTTCTACAATGAGCAGTTCTTC. Encoded protein: CASSGQGAKFYNEQFF.